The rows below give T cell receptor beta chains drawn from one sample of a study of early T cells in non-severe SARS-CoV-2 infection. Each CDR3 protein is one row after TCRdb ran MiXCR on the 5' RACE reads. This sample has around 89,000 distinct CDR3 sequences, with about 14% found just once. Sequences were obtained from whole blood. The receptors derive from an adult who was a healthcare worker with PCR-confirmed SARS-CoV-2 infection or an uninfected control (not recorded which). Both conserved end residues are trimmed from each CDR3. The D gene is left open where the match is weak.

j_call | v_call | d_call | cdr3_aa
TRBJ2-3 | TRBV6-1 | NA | ASSDPGRGNTDTQY
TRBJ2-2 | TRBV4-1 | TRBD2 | ASSQEPTSGGGGELF
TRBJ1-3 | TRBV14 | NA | ASSQSRDTIY
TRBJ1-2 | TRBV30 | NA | AWSSLAPYGYT
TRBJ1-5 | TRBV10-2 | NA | ASMVGSNQPQH
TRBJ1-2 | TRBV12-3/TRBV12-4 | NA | ASSSPYRDTRGYT
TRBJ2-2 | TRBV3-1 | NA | ASSQSGGRNTGELF
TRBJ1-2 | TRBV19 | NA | ASRSISEAYGYT
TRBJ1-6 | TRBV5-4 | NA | ASSGGGTYNSPLH
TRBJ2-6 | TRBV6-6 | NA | ASSYFVSSGANVLT
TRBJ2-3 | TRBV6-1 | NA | ASSRDWSSTDTQY
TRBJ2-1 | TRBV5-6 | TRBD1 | ASSIGGSWDRGNEQF
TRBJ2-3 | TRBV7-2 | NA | ASRFRGYVTDTQY
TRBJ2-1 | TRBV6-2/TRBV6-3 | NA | ASSYAPTWYNEQF
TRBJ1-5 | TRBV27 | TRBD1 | ASSLHRQGLSNQPQH
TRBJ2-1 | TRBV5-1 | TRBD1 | ASSVEGQGTHEQF
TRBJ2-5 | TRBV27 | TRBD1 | ASSLSFWTGKHQETQY
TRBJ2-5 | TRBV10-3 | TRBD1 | AISGGQTIEQETQY
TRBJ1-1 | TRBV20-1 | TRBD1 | SARDAGQGSPEAF
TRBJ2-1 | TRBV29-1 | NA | SVEDLFRAANSGEQF
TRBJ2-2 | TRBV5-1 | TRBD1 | ASAGQGATGELF
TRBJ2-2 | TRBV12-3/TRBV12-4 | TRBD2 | ASSRGGGPNTGELF
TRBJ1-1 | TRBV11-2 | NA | ASSLTSGNTEAF
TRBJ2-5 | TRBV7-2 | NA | ASSRTYQETQY
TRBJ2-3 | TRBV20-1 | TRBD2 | SARRLAGGPKLSTDTQY
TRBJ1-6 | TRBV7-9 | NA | ASSFKFNSPLH
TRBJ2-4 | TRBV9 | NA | ASSEQGGQAKNIQY
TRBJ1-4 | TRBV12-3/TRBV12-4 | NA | ASSSPYLTRQVNEKLF
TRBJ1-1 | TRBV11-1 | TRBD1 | ASSSRDRNTEAF
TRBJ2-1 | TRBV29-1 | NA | SAWTVEQF
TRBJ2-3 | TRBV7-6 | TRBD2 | ASSLAPSGSTDTQY
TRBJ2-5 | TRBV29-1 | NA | SVEDPGPGTQY
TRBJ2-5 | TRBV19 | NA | ASEGGSGTQY
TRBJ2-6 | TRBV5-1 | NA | ASSGGQAFSGANVLT
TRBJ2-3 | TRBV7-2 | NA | ASSSRTSTDTQY
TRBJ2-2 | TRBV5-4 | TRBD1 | ASSRGPDRATGELF
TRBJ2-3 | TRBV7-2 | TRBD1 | ASSGRTGGSVPDTQY
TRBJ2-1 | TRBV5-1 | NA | ASSKRSSYNEQF
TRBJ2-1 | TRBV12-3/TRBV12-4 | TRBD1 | ASMDRGVNEQF